One sample yielded the 24 T cell receptor beta chains listed below, sequenced in a study of metastatic and nonmetastatic thyroid tumors (dated by TCRdb to about 2020). None of the patients had been given any treatment before thyroid surgery. Preparation of the library involved PCR. Reads for this sample came from an Illumina HiSeq 4000. The public reads were reanalyzed by TCRdb: fastp trimming at Q25, MiXCR alignment, in-frame beta chains only. This sample comprises about 32,000 clones, about 20% of them detected only once. About 8% of the sample rests with the top ten. The material sequenced was blood. The source of these receptors is a female donor with papillary thyroid cancer or a benign thyroid nodule (not recorded which). Some clones in this sample may be carry-over from other donors' samples.

This clone was found many times. Since a much larger clone is just one base distant, this may be a read error. The rearrangement uses TRBV18 and TRBJ2-3; no clear D gene. This CDR3 has 12 amino acids. Germline CDR1 is KGHSH and CDR2 is LQKENI. The V end lost 2 bases, the J end lost 7 bases, and 7 bases lay between the germline ends. The CDR3 sequence: CASSPLQHTQYF. Written as DNA, the CDR3 is TGTGCCAGCTCACCATTACAGCATACGCAGTATTTT.

In its sample, this clone was seen many times. A much larger clone lies a single base off, so this may be a read error. V is TRBV2 and J is TRBJ1-4, with 9 bases matching TRBD1. Germline V gene data show CDR1 as SNHLY and CDR2 as FYNNEI. This CDR3 contains 15 residues. The ends lost 6 bases at V and 7 bases at J; junction bases unmatched: 9. In nucleotides, the CDR3 is TGTGCCAGCAGCGCCGGACAGGGGTTAGGTGAAAAACTGTTTTTT. Residues: CASSAGQGLGEKLFF.

At least ten counts were recorded for this clone. This chain joins TRBV6-1 and TRBJ2-7, with 9 bases matching TRBD1. J gave up 5 bases and V 5 bases, and 10 bases lay outside the gene matches. Germline V gene data show CDR1 as MNHNS and CDR2 as SASEGT. The CDR3 consists of 15 residues. This chain's CDR3 is CASSTTGTGSDEQYF. The DNA for the CDR3 is TGTGCCAGCAGTACGACCGGGACAGGGAGTGACGAGCAGTACTTC.

The rearrangement joins TRBV6-6 to TRBJ1-2; 11 nucleotides line up with TRBD1. The CDR3 runs 18 residues. Germline lookup yields CDR1 MNHNY and CDR2 SVGAGI (reference sequence). The V and J ends lost 0 bases and 4 bases, in that order; junction bases with no gene match: 10. CDR3 DNA sequence: TGTGCCAGCAGTTACTCCGGGACAGGGGGTTCCAGTTCCTATGGCTACACCTTC. This encodes CASSYSGTGGSSSYGYTF.

The J gene is TRBJ2-3, the V gene TRBV20-1; D uncertain. Germline loops: CDR1 DFQATT, CDR2 SNEGSKA (reference sequence). Trimming pared 0 bases from V and 11 bases from J, leaving 6 bases between. This CDR3 is 10 amino acids long. The CDR3 spells CSAREVRQYF. For the CDR3, the DNA is TGCAGTGCTAGAGAAGTAAGGCAGTATTTT.

This clone has only a few counts. CDR3 amino acids: CASQGGQLTGANVLTF. The DNA of the CDR3 is TGTGCCAGCCAAGGAGGGCAGCTGACTGGGGCCAACGTCCTGACTTTC. The chain is built from TRBV6-1 and TRBJ2-6, with D possibly being TRBD2 (6 bases). V gave up 8 bases and J gave up 2 bases, with 16 bases separating them. Per the germline V gene, CDR1 is MNHNS and CDR2 is SASEGT. The CDR3 loop spans 16 amino acids.

This clone showed up many times. The chain joins TRBV20-1 to TRBJ1-2, with 9 bases identical to TRBD1. V lost 7 bases to trimming and J lost 7 bases; unmatched junction nucleotides: 4. The CDR3 is 11 residues long. The germline gives CDR1 DFQATT, CDR2 SNEGSKA (reference sequence). CDR3 region: CSVRTGAGYTF. The CDR3 coding sequence is TGCAGTGTAAGGACAGGGGCTGGCTACACCTTC.

This clone was seen only a few times. The chain is built from TRBV20-1 and TRBJ1-4; D remains unclear. V lost 0 bases to trimming and J lost 0 bases, with 11 bases between them. Germline CDR1 reads DFQATT; CDR2 reads SNEGSKA (reference sequence). This CDR3 is built from 16 residues. The CDR3 reads CSAREFTAATNEKLFF. CDR3 DNA: TGCAGTGCTAGAGAGTTTACGGCTGCAACTAATGAAAAACTGTTTTTT.

This clone was recorded many times. The gene calls are TRBV12-3 or TRBV12-4 and TRBJ2-1, with D tentatively TRBD1 (6 bases). The CDR3 length is 12 residues. V was clipped by 7 bases and J by 8 bases, with 12 bases between them. This chain's CDR3 is CASNNNRDEQFF. The DNA of the CDR3 is TGTGCCAGCAACAATAACAGGGATGAGCAGTTCTTC.

This clone has ten or more counts. Being one base from a much bigger clone, this may be a read error. This specimen includes other DNA sequences encoding the same CDR3. This chain connects TRBV7-8 to TRBJ1-3, with D hard to call. The CDR3 consists of 16 residues. V was cut by 0 bases and J by 4 bases, with 13 bases left in between. Germline CDR1 and CDR2: SGHVS and FQNEAQ. The CDR3 bases are TGTGCCAGCAGCTTAGCGATCCGGACCTCCGGAAACACCATATATTTT. Its protein product is CASSLAIRTSGNTIYF.

This clone was recorded only once. This chain uses TRBV20-1 with TRBJ2-2, with unresolved D. The germline gives CDR1 DFQATT, CDR2 SNEGSKA (reference sequence). The V end was cut by 6 bases, the J end by 2 bases, with 13 bases between. CDR3 length: 14 amino acids. The CDR3 DNA reads TGCAGTGCAAGGACCCGGCTCAACACCGGGGAGCTGTTTTTT. Translation: CSARTRLNTGELFF.

This clone was counted at least ten times. This chain connects TRBV2 to TRBJ2-5; unclear D gene. Looked up from germline, CDR1 is SNHLY and CDR2 is FYNNEI. The CDR3 extends over 13 amino acids. Trimming removed 5 bases at V and 2 bases at J, with 9 bases between. The DNA for the CDR3 is TGTGCCAGCAGTTTGGGTTATCAAGAGACCCAGTACTTC. Its translation: CASSLGYQETQYF.

The gene calls are TRBV5-1 and TRBJ2-7; 8 positions agree with TRBD1. Germline loops: CDR1 SGHRS, CDR2 YFSETQ. This CDR3 is built from 14 residues. With V trimmed by 0 bases and J by 4 bases, 3 bases remained unmatched. The CDR3 is CASSLGQGAYEQYF. In DNA form, the CDR3 reads TGCGCCAGCAGCTTGGGGCAGGGGGCGTACGAGCAGTACTTC.

The sample holds many counts of this clone. The rearrangement joins TRBV4-2 to TRBJ2-3; TRBD2 matches at 9 bases. The CDR3 is 18 residues long. Germline loops: CDR1 LGHNA, CDR2 YNFKEQ. J lost 1 base, V lost 4 bases, and 12 bases had no gene match. CDR3 sequence reads: CASSPTLRTSDRTDTQYF. CDR3 in DNA: TGTGCCAGCAGCCCTACTCTTAGGACTAGCGACCGCACAGATACGCAGTATTTT.

The sample holds many counts of this clone. V is TRBV5-1 and J is TRBJ1-1, with D maybe TRBD1 (6 bases). The CDR3 totals 16 residues. Germline V CDR1 and CDR2: SGHRS, YFSETQ. Trimming cost V 2 bases and J 0 bases, with 14 bases left between them. The CDR3 here is CASSFQRQAMNTEAFF. DNA for the CDR3: TGCGCCAGCAGCTTCCAGAGACAGGCTATGAACACTGAAGCTTTCTTT.

Ten or more counts support this clone. This chain links TRBV10-3 with TRBJ1-5; D might be TRBD1 (5 bases). Germline lookup yields CDR1 ENHRY and CDR2 SYGVKD. The V end was cut by 2 bases, the J end by 1 base, with 12 bases between. The CDR3 is 16 residues long. The CDR3 coding sequence is TGTGCCATCAGTGAGCAGTCCAGGGCGAGCAATCAGCCCCAGCATTTT. Protein sequence: CAISEQSRASNQPQHF.

This clone was seen many times. This chain uses TRBV6-2 or TRBV6-3 with TRBJ1-1, with D possibly TRBD1 on 6 matching bases. There are 13 residues in the CDR3. V was shortened by 8 bases and J by 0 bases, with 10 bases between the two germline ends. Germline V CDR1 and CDR2: MNHEY, SVGEGT. As DNA, the CDR3 is TGTGCCAGCCAGGACAGACTGAACACTGAAGCTTTCTTT. Its protein product is CASQDRLNTEAFF.

This clone has at least ten counts. The chain uses TRBV11-1 and TRBJ2-3; tentatively, D is TRBD2 (5 bases). V lost 4 bases, J lost 1 base, and 15 bases lay in between. CDR1 is SGHAT and CDR2 is FQDESV in the germline V gene (reference sequence). The CDR3 runs to 16 residues. The CDR3, as DNA: TGTGCCAGCAGCTCCCGGCAGCGGCGGGGCACAGATACGCAGTATTTT. Protein: CASSSRQRRGTDTQYF.

This clone was seen at least ten times. The chain links TRBV3-1 to TRBJ2-7; 8 bases match TRBD2. V shed 1 base, J shed 2 bases, and the junction held 1 base outside the gene matches. Germline V CDR1 and CDR2: LGHDT, YNNKEL (reference sequence). The CDR3 sequence is 14 residues long. For the CDR3, the DNA is TGTGCCAGCAGCCAAGCAGCGGGAGCCTACGAGCAGTACTTC. Residues: CASSQAAGAYEQYF.

This clone was seen at least ten times. The chain combines TRBV4-1 with TRBJ1-1; the D is unclear. V gave up 0 bases and J gave up 3 bases, with 11 bases separating them. This CDR3 is 15 amino acids long. CDR1 and CDR2 (germline): MGHRA, YSYEKL. The CDR3 DNA reads TGCGCCAGCAGCCAAGATAGGTCGGGGTACACTGAAGCTTTCTTT. As protein: CASSQDRSGYTEAFF.

This clone was observed a handful of times. The J gene is TRBJ2-3, the V gene TRBV6-2 or TRBV6-3; TRBD2 matches at 9 bases. V gave up 2 bases and J gave up 6 bases; unmatched junction bases: 15. The CDR3 totals 18 residues. CDR1 and CDR2 from the germline V gene are MNHEY and SVGEGT. The CDR3 sequence: CASSYGGRVSPTGDTQYF. The CDR3 region has the DNA TGTGCCAGCAGTTACGGCGGGAGGGTTTCCCCGACAGGGGATACGCAGTATTTT.

This clone was picked up many times. The chain recombines TRBV4-2 with TRBJ2-2; tentatively, D is TRBD2 (6 bases). The CDR3 is 15 residues long. Germline CDR1 LGHNA, CDR2 YNFKEQ. V gave up 3 bases and J gave up 2 bases, with 10 bases separating them. The CDR3 here is CASSHGGDNTGELFF. For the CDR3, the DNA is TGTGCCAGCAGCCACGGCGGGGACAACACCGGGGAGCTGTTTTTT.

This clone was observed a handful of times. V usage is TRBV28 and J usage is TRBJ2-7, with D possibly matching TRBD1 (5 bases). This CDR3 has 15 residues. Germline CDR1 MDHEN, CDR2 SYDVKM. With 0 bases removed from V and 4 bases from J, the gap between germline ends came to 13 bases. The CDR3 nucleotides read TGTGCCAGCAGTTTATGGGCAGGGCCCTCTTACGAGCAGTACTTC. This codes for CASSLWAGPSYEQYF.

This clone was detected a few times. The chain couples TRBV6-2 or TRBV6-3 to TRBJ2-2; TRBD1 is a possible D gene (6 bases). Germline lookup yields CDR1 MNHEY and CDR2 SVGEGT. The V gene lost 8 bases and the J gene lost 3 bases, with 16 bases spanning the gap. The CDR3 runs 15 residues. This chain's CDR3 is CASGISAGDTGELFF. CDR3 nucleotides: TGTGCCAGCGGAATTTCAGCAGGGGACACCGGGGAGCTGTTTTTT.